Presented here are 27 T cell receptor beta chains from one specimen sequenced in a study of lymphopenia after photon versus proton radiotherapy. Using immunoSEQ multiplex PCR, the repertoire was profiled, and TCRdb retains in-frame clones only, with some absent. The repertoire holds approximately 9,100 clones, with around 88% as singletons. Sequencing used peripheral blood, obtained from a patient treated with photon-based radiotherapy. These receptors were taken from a man of 80 years or more with cholangiocarcinoma.

This chain joins TRBV2 and TRBJ2-1; D is undetermined. Trimming removed 5 bases from V and 10 bases from J, with 9 bases in between. Germline CDR1 and CDR2: SNHLY and FYNNEI. The CDR3 runs 11 residues. This chain's CDR3 is CASSRLSEQFF. The CDR3 DNA is TGTGCCAGCAGTCGGTTGAGCGAGCAGTTCTTC. Full variable domain (rest looked up from reference TRBV2 and TRBJ2-1): EPEVTQTPSHQVTQMGQEVILRCVPISNHLYFYWYRQILGQKVEFLVSFYNNEISEKSEIFDDQFSVERPDGSNFTLKIRSTKLEDSAMYFCASSRLSEQFFGPGTRLTVL.

The rearrangement uses TRBV28 and TRBJ1-2; 7 nucleotides match TRBD1. Germline CDR1 is MDHEN and CDR2 is SYDVKM. Trimming at V came to 3 bases and at J to 0 bases, leaving 7 bases not matched to a gene. The CDR3 totals 16 residues. CDR3 coding DNA: TGTGCCAGCAGTTTCCCAGGGGACAGTACTAACTATGGCTACACCTTC. This encodes CASSFPGDSTNYGYTF.

This rearrangement joins TRBV15 to TRBJ1-3; D is unclear. CDR1 and CDR2 from the germline V gene are LNHNV and YYDKDF (reference sequence). The CDR3 is 16 amino acids. V lost 0 bases and J lost 0, with 9 bases in between. The CDR3 DNA follows: TGTGCCACCAGCAGAGATCACAGCAACTCTGGAAACACCATATATTTT. It encodes CATSRDHSNSGNTIYF.

V and J are TRBV6-6 and TRBJ2-7; TRBD1 matches at 7 bases. The CDR3 runs to 12 residues. V was pared by 8 bases and J by 0 bases, with 1 base of the junction left unmatched. CDR1 MNHNY and CDR2 SVGAGI come from the germline V gene (reference sequence). CDR3 in DNA: TGTGCCAGCCGGGACAGCTCCTACGAGCAGTACTTC. It is translated as CASRDSSYEQYF.

The chain couples TRBV7-2 to TRBJ2-7, with D possibly matching TRBD1 (6 bases). The CDR3 is 13 amino acids. V shed 5 bases and J shed 6 bases, with 14 bases lying between them. Germline-derived CDR1 and CDR2 are SGHTA and FQGNSA. CDR3 nucleotide sequence: TGTGCCAGCAGCGAACAGGGATCTGGCGAGCAGTACTTC. It is translated as CASSEQGSGEQYF. Filled out from reference TRBV7-2 and TRBJ2-7, the complete variable domain reads GAGVSQSPSNKVTEKGKDVELRCDPISGHTALYWYRQSLGQGLEFLIYFQGNSAPDKSGLPSDRFSAERTGGSVSTLTIQRTQQEDSAVYLCASSEQGSGEQYFGPGTRLTVT.

J is TRBJ2-7 and V is TRBV16, with TRBD1 matching over 11 bases. CDR1 and CDR2 (germline): KGHSY, FQNENV. V shed 5 bases and J 7 bases; nucleotides not matched to a gene: 13. This CDR3 region has 16 residues. The CDR3, as DNA: TGTGCCAGCAGCTCCGATGGGACAGGGGGTGAAGGAGAGCAGTACTTC. Protein: CASSSDGTGGEGEQYF. Based on the CDR3 plus reference TRBV16 and TRBJ2-7, the full variable domain is GEEVAQTPKHLVRGEGQKAKLYCAPIKGHSYVFWYQQVLKNEFKFLISFQNENVFDETGMPKERFSAKCLPNSPCSLEIQATKLEDSAVYFCASSSDGTGGEGEQYFGPGTRLTVT.

The DNA of the CDR3 is TGCGCCAGCAGCGTCAGAGGGAACACTGAAGCTTTCTTT. This gives the protein CASSVRGNTEAFF. V gene TRBV5-1 combines with J gene TRBJ1-1; D unresolved. Germline values: CDR1 SGHRS, CDR2 YFSETQ. This CDR3 region has 13 residues. The V end was cut by 4 bases, the J end by 1 base, with 8 bases between.

The gene calls are TRBV5-1 and TRBJ2-2; D is undetermined. The germline CDR1 and CDR2 sequences are SGHRS and YFSETQ. The V gene lost 0 bases and the J gene lost 4 bases, with 13 bases spanning the gap. CDR3 length equals 16 residues. The CDR3 nucleotides read TGCGCCAGCAGCTTGGGCGCCAGCCTGGGCACCGGGGAGCTGTTTTTT. Its translation: CASSLGASLGTGELFF.

The chain recombines TRBV5-1 with TRBJ2-5; 8 bases fit TRBD2. The J segment lost 2 bases and the V segment lost 3 bases, leaving 9 bases of the junction unmatched. Per the germline V gene, CDR1 is SGHRS and CDR2 is YFSETQ. The CDR3 is 16 residues long. The CDR3 DNA follows: TGCGCCAGCAGCTCACAACCGGGACTAGTACAAGAGACCCAGTACTTC. Translated: CASSSQPGLVQETQYF. The full variable domain, completed using reference TRBV5-1 and TRBJ2-5, is KAGVTQTPRYLIKTRGQQVTLSCSPISGHRSVSWYQQTPGQGLQFLFEYFSETQRNKGNFPGRFSGRQFSNSRSEMNVSTLELGDSALYLCASSSQPGLVQETQYFGPGTRLLVL.

J is TRBJ2-3 and V is TRBV4-1; D might be TRBD1 (5 bases). The CDR3 contains 18 residues. V was clipped by 0 bases and J by 10 bases, with 26 bases between them. Germline assignment: CDR1 MGHRA and CDR2 YSYEKL. In DNA form, the CDR3 reads TGCGCCAGCAGCCAAGATCATTTTGCAGGCGTTGGGGCCAGAGCGCAGTATTTT. It yields the protein CASSQDHFAGVGARAQYF.

This chain uses TRBV7-3 with TRBJ2-1; D is perhaps TRBD1 (5 bases). V was cut by 4 bases and J by 6 bases, with 10 bases left in between. The germline gives CDR1 SGHTA, CDR2 FQGTGA. The CDR3 is made up of 13 amino acids. CDR3 bases: TGTGCCAGCAGCTCAGGGCTGTCCAATGAGCAGTTCTTC. Translated, it gives CASSSGLSNEQFF.

This sequence joins TRBV18 and TRBJ2-7; D is ambiguous. The germline V gene encodes CDR1 KGHSH and CDR2 LQKENI. The V and J ends lost 4 bases and 9 bases respectively, with 16 bases between them. This CDR3 spans 13 amino acids. The CDR3: CASSLDGADGQYF. The CDR3 DNA sequence: TGTGCCAGCTCACTAGACGGTGCGGACGGGCAGTACTTC.

The chain couples TRBV2 to TRBJ2-3, with 11 bases lining up with TRBD2. Germline lookup yields CDR1 SNHLY and CDR2 FYNNEI. This CDR3 has 17 residues. J was trimmed by 0 bases and V by 4 bases; bases with no gene match: 6. Here the CDR3 reads CASSAALAGGSTDTQYF. CDR3 nucleotides: TGTGCCAGCAGTGCCGCGCTAGCGGGGGGTAGCACAGATACGCAGTATTTT. Full variable domain (remainder filled in from reference TRBV2 and TRBJ2-3): EPEVTQTPSHQVTQMGQEVILRCVPISNHLYFYWYRQILGQKVEFLVSFYNNEISEKSEIFDDQFSVERPDGSNFTLKIRSTKLEDSAMYFCASSAALAGGSTDTQYFGPGTRLTVL.

Notes on this clone: The germline gene is not matched at one end of the junction; a read error may be the cause. The V and J genes are TRBV7-9 and TRBJ2-7; D could derive from TRBD1 or TRBD2 (5 bases each). This CDR3 contains 12 residues. From germline, CDR1 is SEHNR and CDR2 FQNEAQ (reference sequence). CDR3 in amino acids: CASSLAGVVFRF. The CDR3 DNA reads as TGTGCCAGCAGCTTAGCGGGGGTCGTATTCCGCTTC.

The chain recombines TRBV7-3 with TRBJ2-3; possible D gene TRBD2, 5 bases. The CDR3 consists of 14 residues. Germline CDR1 SGHTA, CDR2 FQGTGA. V was shortened by 1 base and J by 3 bases, with 8 bases between the two germline ends. CDR3 sequence: CASSLRGGTDTQYF. CDR3 sequence (DNA): TGTGCCAGCAGCTTAAGAGGAGGTACAGATACGCAGTATTTT.

Concerning this clone itself: At one end, the junction sequence differs from germline, possibly due to a read error. In nucleotides, the CDR3 is TGTGCCAGCAGACCCATCGGGGATCTGGACTTC. Protein sequence: CASRPIGDLDF. This chain connects TRBV7-9 to TRBJ2-7; TRBD2 is a possible D gene (5 bases). CDR1 is SEHNR and CDR2 is FQNEAQ in the germline V gene (reference sequence). The length of the CDR3 is 11 residues.

The rearrangement uses TRBV7-3 and TRBJ1-5; weak D call: TRBD1 (5 bases). Germline CDR1 is SGHTA and CDR2 is FQGTGA. This CDR3 region has 16 residues. V lost 5 bases and J lost 5, with 19 bases in between. The DNA for the CDR3 is TGTGCCAGCAGCCCACGGAGGCAGGGAGGGGATCAGCCCCAGCATTTT. It codes for CASSPRRQGGDQPQHF.

This chain connects TRBV9 to TRBJ2-1; D is unclear. Germline CDR1 and CDR2: SGDLS and YYNGEE. This CDR3 spans 15 amino acids. Trimming pared 0 bases from V and 4 bases from J, leaving 11 bases between. The chain's CDR3 is CASSVGRLSYNEQFF. CDR3 in DNA: TGTGCCAGCAGCGTAGGCAGGCTATCGTACAATGAGCAGTTCTTC. Full variable domain (remainder filled in from reference TRBV9 and TRBJ2-1): DSGVTQTPKHLITATGQRVTLRCSPRSGDLSVYWYQQSLDQGLQFLIQYYNGEERAKGNILERFSAQQFPDLHSELNLSSLELGDSALYFCASSVGRLSYNEQFFGPGTRLTVL.

This clone was detected only a few times. The V call is TRBV28, the J call TRBJ2-2, with no clear D. The ends were cut back, 3 bases at V and 2 bases at J, with 10 bases in the middle. CDR3 size: 15 residues. Germline V gene data show CDR1 as MDHEN and CDR2 as SYDVKM. The DNA of the CDR3 is TGTGCCAGCAGTTTGGGCCGATTCAACACCGGGGAGCTGTTTTTT. Translation gives CASSLGRFNTGELFF. The full variable domain, with the rest looked up from reference TRBV28 and TRBJ2-2, is DVKVTQSSRYLVKRTGEKVFLECVQDMDHENMFWYRQDPGLGLRLIYFSYDVKMKEKGDIPEGYSVSREKKERFSLILESASTNQTSMYLCASSLGRFNTGELFFGEGSRLTVL.

The rearrangement uses TRBV6-6 and TRBJ1-1; D is unresolved. This CDR3 is 13 amino acids long. Germline V lookup: CDR1 MNHNY, CDR2 SVGAGI (reference sequence). V was clipped by 6 bases and J by 2 bases, with 10 bases between them. The CDR3 region is CASRRTTNTEAFF. The CDR3 DNA is TGTGCCAGCAGACGGACGACAAACACTGAAGCTTTCTTT.

This sequence joins TRBV19 and TRBJ2-7; 10 bases map to TRBD1. Trimming took 7 bases from V and 2 from J; bases not matched to a gene: 5. Germline-derived CDR1 and CDR2 are LNHDA and SQIVND (reference sequence). The CDR3 sequence is 14 residues long. Written as DNA, the CDR3 is TGTGCCAGTATCGACAGGGGGCGTCCCTACGAGCAGTACTTC. Translation: CASIDRGRPYEQYF.

The rearrangement links TRBV5-6 to TRBJ2-7; possible D gene TRBD1, 5 bases. Germline V gene sequence: CDR1 SGHDT, CDR2 YYEEEE. The length of the CDR3 is 12 residues. Trimming cost V 3 bases and J 7 bases, with 11 bases left between them. CDR3 sequence: CASSSRVGEQYF. The CDR3 DNA reads as TGTGCCAGCAGCTCCAGGGTGGGAGAGCAGTACTTC. The full variable domain, completed using reference TRBV5-6 and TRBJ2-7, is DAGVTQSPTHLIKTRGQQVTLRCSPKSGHDTVSWYQQALGQGPQFIFQYYEEEERQRGNFPDRFSGHQFPNYSSELNVNALLLGDSALYLCASSSRVGEQYFGPGTRLTVT.

The genes are TRBV19 and TRBJ1-1, with D maybe TRBD1 (6 bases). The CDR3 sequence is 13 residues long. The V and J ends lost 10 bases and 1 base respectively, with 13 bases between them. Per germline, CDR1 LNHDA and CDR2 SQIVND (reference sequence). Here the CDR3 DNA reads TGTGCCAACTCGACGACAGGGAACACTGAAGCTTTCTTT. This codes for CANSTTGNTEAFF.

V is TRBV5-1 and J is TRBJ1-2; TRBD1 matches at 7 bases. Germline assignment: CDR1 SGHRS and CDR2 YFSETQ. The J segment lost 5 bases and the V segment lost 0 bases, leaving 10 bases of the junction unmatched. The CDR3 loop spans 16 amino acids. As DNA, the CDR3 is TGCGCCAGCAGCTTGGAGGGGACAGCTCCTCCTTATGGCTACACCTTC. Translation gives CASSLEGTAPPYGYTF.

This chain joins TRBV30 and TRBJ1-1; D is unclear. In germline, CDR1 is GTSNPN, CDR2 SVGIG (reference sequence). The CDR3 totals 13 residues. Deletions cut 3 bases from V and 1 base from J, with 9 bases between. CDR3 bases: TGTGCCTGGAGGATAATGGGGAACACTGAAGCTTTCTTT. Protein product: CAWRIMGNTEAFF.

The chain couples TRBV5-4 to TRBJ1-2, with TRBD1 matching over 9 bases. The CDR3 runs 16 residues. CDR1 and CDR2 from the germline V gene are SGHNT and YYREEE (reference sequence). The J segment lost 3 bases and the V segment lost 3 bases, leaving 9 bases of the junction unmatched. This chain's CDR3 is CASSSRTGEKYYGYTF. CDR3 nucleotides: TGTGCCAGCAGCTCGCGGACAGGGGAAAAGTACTATGGCTACACCTTC.

This sequence joins TRBV5-1 and TRBJ1-5; D not certain. This CDR3 has 11 residues. Germline CDR1 reads SGHRS; CDR2 reads YFSETQ. The ends were cut back, 8 bases at V and 6 bases at J, with 9 bases in the middle. The CDR3 region has the DNA TGCGCCAGGGGCTCGGGTCAGCCCCAGCATTTT. It translates to CARGSGQPQHF.